The subject of this entry is one T cell receptor (beta chain). This sample is drawn from a study of T cells in Graves' hyperthyroidism and ophthalmopathy. As for the study in general: Specimen type is peripheral blood, collected at initial diagnosis prior to any treatment.

This CDR3 has 17 residues. The V end lost 1 base, the J end lost 0 bases, and 14 bases lay between the germline ends. CDR1 is MGHDK and CDR2 is SYGVNS in the germline V gene. It was RNA transcripts that yielded the amplified TCR beta CDR3 regions. The HTBI primer set was used in a first-round RT-PCR of the TCR CDR3. TCRdb recomputed calls from the multiplex PCR reads with MiXCR, one row per CDR3 protein. The repertoire has 550,000 to 800,000 distinct CDR3 sequences, 15% to 20% of them found once; the top ten carry under 10%. Participants, patients aged 18 to 65, had newly diagnosed hyperthyroidism with a duration under 2 months.

The chain employs TRBV25-1 and TRBJ2-3; tentative D call: TRBD2 (5 bases). The sample was blood. The clonotype comes from a man younger than 30 with Graves' hyperthyroidism. Written as DNA, the CDR3 is TGTGCCAGCAGTGAATCGGAGTACGCGGGTAGCACAGATACGCAGTATTTT. Translation gives CASSESEYAGSTDTQYF.